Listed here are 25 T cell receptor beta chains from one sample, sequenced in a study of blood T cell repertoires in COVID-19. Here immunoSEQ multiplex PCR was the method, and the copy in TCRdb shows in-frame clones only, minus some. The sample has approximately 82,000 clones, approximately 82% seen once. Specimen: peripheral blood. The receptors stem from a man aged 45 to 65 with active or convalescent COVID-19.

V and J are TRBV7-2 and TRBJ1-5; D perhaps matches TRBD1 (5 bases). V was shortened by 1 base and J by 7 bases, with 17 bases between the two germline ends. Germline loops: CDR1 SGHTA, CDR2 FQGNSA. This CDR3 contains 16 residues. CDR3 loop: CASSLETDSLGQPQHF. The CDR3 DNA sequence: TGTGCCAGCAGCTTAGAGACAGACTCTTTGGGGCAGCCCCAGCATTTT.

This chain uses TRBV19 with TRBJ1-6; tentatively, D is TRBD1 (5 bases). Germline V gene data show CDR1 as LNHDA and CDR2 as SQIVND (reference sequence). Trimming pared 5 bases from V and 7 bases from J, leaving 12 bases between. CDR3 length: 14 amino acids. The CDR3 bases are TGTGCCAGTAGTCCCAGGGTCGGGAATTCACCCCTCCACTTT. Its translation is CASSPRVGNSPLHF. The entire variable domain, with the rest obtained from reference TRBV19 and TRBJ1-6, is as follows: DGGITQSPKYLFRKEGQNVTLSCEQNLNHDAMYWYRQDPGQGLRLIYYSQIVNDFQKGDIAEGYSVSREKKESFPLTVTSAQKNPTAFYLCASSPRVGNSPLHFGNGTRLTVT.

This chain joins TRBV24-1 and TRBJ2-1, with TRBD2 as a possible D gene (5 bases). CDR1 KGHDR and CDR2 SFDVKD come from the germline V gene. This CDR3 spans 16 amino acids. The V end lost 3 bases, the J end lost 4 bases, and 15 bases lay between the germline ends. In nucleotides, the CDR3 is TGTGCCACCAGTGATAGTCTAGGAGGTAGGTACAATGAGCAGTTCTTC. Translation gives CATSDSLGGRYNEQFF.

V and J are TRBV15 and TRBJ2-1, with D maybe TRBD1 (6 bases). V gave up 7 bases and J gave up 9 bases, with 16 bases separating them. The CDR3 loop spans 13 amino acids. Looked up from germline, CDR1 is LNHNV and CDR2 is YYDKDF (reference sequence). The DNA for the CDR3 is TGTGCCACCACAAAGCAGGGGTCCGGTGAGCAGTTCTTC. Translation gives CATTKQGSGEQFF.

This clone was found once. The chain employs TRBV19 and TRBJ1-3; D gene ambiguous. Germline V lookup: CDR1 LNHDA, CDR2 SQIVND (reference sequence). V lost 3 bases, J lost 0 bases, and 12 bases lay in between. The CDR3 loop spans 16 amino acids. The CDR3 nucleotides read TGTGCCAGTAGTATCACCAACGTACACTCTGGAAACACCATATATTTT. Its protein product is CASSITNVHSGNTIYF. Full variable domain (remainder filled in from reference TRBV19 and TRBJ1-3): DGGITQSPKYLFRKEGQNVTLSCEQNLNHDAMYWYRQDPGQGLRLIYYSQIVNDFQKGDIAEGYSVSREKKESFPLTVTSAQKNPTAFYLCASSITNVHSGNTIYFGEGSWLTVV.

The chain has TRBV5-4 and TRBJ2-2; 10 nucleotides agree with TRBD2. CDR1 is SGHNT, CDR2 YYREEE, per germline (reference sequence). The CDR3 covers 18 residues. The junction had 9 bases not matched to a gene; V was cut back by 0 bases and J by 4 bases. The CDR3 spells CASSLGLAGAMSTGELFF. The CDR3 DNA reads TGTGCCAGCAGCTTGGGTCTAGCGGGGGCCATGAGCACCGGGGAGCTGTTTTTT.

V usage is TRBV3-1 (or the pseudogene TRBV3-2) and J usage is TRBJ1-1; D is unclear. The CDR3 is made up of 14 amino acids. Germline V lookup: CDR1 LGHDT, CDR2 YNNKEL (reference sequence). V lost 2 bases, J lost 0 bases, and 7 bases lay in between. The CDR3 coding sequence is TGTGCCAGCAGCCAATGGCAGATGAACACTGAAGCTTTCTTT. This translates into CASSQWQMNTEAFF.

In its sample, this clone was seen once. The CDR3 nucleotides are TGTGCCAGCAGCCCACTGGACAGTTACACTGAAGCTTTCTTT. As protein: CASSPLDSYTEAFF. The chain carries TRBV3-1 (or the pseudogene TRBV3-2) and TRBJ1-1, with D perhaps TRBD1 (6 bases). Per the germline V gene, CDR1 is LGHDT and CDR2 is YNNKEL (reference sequence). The V gene lost 4 bases and the J gene lost 3 bases, with 12 bases spanning the gap. The CDR3 has 14 residues.

The CDR3, as DNA: TGTGCCAGTACTTCCGATCACCAGGGAAATCAGCCCCAGCATTTT. Translating it yields CASTSDHQGNQPQHF. V is TRBV19 and J is TRBJ1-5, with a weak D call TRBD1 (5 bases). This CDR3 contains 15 residues. Trimming removed 7 bases from V and 4 bases from J, with 17 bases in between. CDR1 and CDR2 (germline): LNHDA, SQIVND (reference sequence).

CDR3 protein: CASSFDRVYEQYF. DNA of the CDR3: TGCGCCAGCAGCTTCGACAGGGTCTACGAGCAGTACTTC. This sequence joins TRBV5-1 and TRBJ2-7, with TRBD1 matching over 7 bases. The CDR3 is 13 residues long. The V segment lost 2 bases and the J segment 3 bases; nucleotides outside the gene matches: 2. CDR1 and CDR2 from the germline V gene are SGHRS and YFSETQ. Full variable domain (remainder filled in from reference TRBV5-1 and TRBJ2-7): KAGVTQTPRYLIKTRGQQVTLSCSPISGHRSVSWYQQTPGQGLQFLFEYFSETQRNKGNFPGRFSGRQFSNSRSEMNVSTLELGDSALYLCASSFDRVYEQYFGPGTRLTVT.

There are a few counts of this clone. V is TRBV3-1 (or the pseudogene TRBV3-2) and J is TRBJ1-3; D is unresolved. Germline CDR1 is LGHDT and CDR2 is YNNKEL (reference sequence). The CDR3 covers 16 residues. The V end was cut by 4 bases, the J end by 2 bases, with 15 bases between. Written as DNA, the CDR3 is TGTGCCAGCAGCCTTCTCAGGTTGGGAGCTGGAAACACCATATATTTT. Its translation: CASSLLRLGAGNTIYF.

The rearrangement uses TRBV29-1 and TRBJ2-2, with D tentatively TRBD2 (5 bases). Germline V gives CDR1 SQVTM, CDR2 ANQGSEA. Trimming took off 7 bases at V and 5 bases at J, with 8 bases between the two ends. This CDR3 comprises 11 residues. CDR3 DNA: TGCAGCGGCCGGGAAACCGGGGAGCTGTTTTTT. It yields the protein CSGRETGELFF.

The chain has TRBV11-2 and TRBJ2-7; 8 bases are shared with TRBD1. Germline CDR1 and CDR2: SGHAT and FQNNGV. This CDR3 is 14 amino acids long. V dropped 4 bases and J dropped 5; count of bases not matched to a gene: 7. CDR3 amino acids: CASSYNGQGDEQYV. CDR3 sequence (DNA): TGTGCCAGCAGCTATAACGGACAGGGTGACGAGCAGTACGTC.

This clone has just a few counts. CDR3 residues: CASSQEDSSYEQYV. The CDR3 nucleotides read TGTGCCAGCAGCCAAGAGGACAGCTCCTACGAGCAGTACGTC. V is TRBV14 and J is TRBJ2-7, with D maybe TRBD1 (6 bases). The germline V gene encodes CDR1 SGHDN and CDR2 FVKESK. CDR3 length: 14 amino acids. V was trimmed by 0 bases and J by 0 bases, leaving 6 bases between them.

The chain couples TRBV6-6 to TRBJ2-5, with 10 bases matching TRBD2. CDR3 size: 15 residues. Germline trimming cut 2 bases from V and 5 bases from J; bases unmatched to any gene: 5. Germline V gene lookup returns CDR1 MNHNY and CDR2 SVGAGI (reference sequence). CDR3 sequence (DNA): TGTGCCAGCAGTTACGAAGCGGGGGGGGTTGAGACCCAGTACTTC. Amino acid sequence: CASSYEAGGVETQYF.

As DNA, the CDR3 is TGTGCCAGCAGCTTAGGAGGGGAAACACACAATGAGCAGTTCTTC. It yields the protein CASSLGGETHNEQFF. The rearrangement uses TRBV13 and TRBJ2-1; tentatively, D is TRBD1 (5 bases). The CDR3 loop spans 15 amino acids. Between the trimmed V and J ends, which lost 0 bases and 5 bases, there was a span of 11 bases. Germline V gives CDR1 PRHDT, CDR2 FYEKMQ (reference sequence).

CDR3 in DNA: TGTGCCAGCAGCTCAACGCCAATAGCGGGGGGTAGAGATACGCAGTATTTT. Its protein is CASSSTPIAGGRDTQYF. The chain uses TRBV7-2 and TRBJ2-3, with 10 bases that match TRBD2. From germline, CDR1 is SGHTA and CDR2 FQGNSA. The CDR3 runs 17 residues. V trimming: 4 bases; J trimming: 5 bases; junction bases outside the gene matches: 12.

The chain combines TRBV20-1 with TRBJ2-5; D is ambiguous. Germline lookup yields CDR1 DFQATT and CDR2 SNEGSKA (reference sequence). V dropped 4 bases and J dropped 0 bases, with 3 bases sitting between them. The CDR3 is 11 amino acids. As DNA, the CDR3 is TGCAGTGCTACCGACCAAGAGACCCAGTACTTC. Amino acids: CSATDQETQYF.

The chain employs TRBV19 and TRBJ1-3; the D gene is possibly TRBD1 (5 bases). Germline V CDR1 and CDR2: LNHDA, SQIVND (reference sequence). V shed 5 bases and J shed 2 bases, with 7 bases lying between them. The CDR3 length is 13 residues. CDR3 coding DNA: TGTGCCAGTAGTGGGGCTCCTGGAAACACCATATATTTT. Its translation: CASSGAPGNTIYF.

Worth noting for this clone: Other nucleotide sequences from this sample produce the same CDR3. CDR3 DNA sequence: TGCGCCAGCAAACCGGGACAGGGGGCCTACGAGCAGTACTTC. As protein: CASKPGQGAYEQYF. The chain recombines TRBV4-1 with TRBJ2-7; 11 nucleotides line up with TRBD1. The CDR3 sequence is 14 residues long. With V trimmed by 7 bases and J by 2 bases, 4 bases remained unmatched. Germline V gene sequence: CDR1 MGHRA, CDR2 YSYEKL.

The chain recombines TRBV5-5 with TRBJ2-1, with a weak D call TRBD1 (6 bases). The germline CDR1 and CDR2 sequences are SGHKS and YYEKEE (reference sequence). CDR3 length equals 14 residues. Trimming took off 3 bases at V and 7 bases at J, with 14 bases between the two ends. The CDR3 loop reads CASSSTAGVNEQFF. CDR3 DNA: TGTGCCAGCAGCTCCACCGCAGGGGTAAATGAGCAGTTCTTC.

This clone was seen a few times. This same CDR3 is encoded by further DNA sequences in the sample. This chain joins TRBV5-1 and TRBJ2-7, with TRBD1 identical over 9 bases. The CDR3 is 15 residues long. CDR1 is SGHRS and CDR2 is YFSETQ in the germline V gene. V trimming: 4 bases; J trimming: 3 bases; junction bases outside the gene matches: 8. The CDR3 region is CASSPGGTGNYEQYF. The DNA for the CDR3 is TGCGCCAGCAGCCCCGGAGGGACAGGGAACTACGAGCAGTACTTC.

The CDR3 DNA sequence: TGTGCCAGCAGCGGACTAGCGGGGGAAAGCACAGATACGCAGTATTTT. It codes for CASSGLAGESTDTQYF. The chain links TRBV9 to TRBJ2-3, with 12 bases aligning to TRBD2. V gave up 3 bases and J gave up 0 bases; unmatched junction bases: 2. The CDR3 length is 16 residues. Germline loops: CDR1 SGDLS, CDR2 YYNGEE.

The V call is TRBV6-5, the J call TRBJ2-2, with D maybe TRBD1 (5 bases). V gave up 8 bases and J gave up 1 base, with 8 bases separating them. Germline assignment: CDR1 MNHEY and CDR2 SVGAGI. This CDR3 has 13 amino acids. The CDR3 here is CASGHKNTGELFF. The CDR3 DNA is TGTGCCAGCGGACATAAGAACACCGGGGAGCTGTTTTTT.

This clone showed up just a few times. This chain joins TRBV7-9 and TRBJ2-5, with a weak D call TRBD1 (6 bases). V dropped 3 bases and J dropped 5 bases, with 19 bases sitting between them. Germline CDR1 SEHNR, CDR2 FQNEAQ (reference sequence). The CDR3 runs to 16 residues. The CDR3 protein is CASSFALGTRSETQYF. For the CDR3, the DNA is TGTGCCAGCAGCTTTGCCCTAGGGACACGGAGTGAGACCCAGTACTTC. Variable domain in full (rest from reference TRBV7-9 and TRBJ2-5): DTGVSQNPRHKITKRGQNVTFRCDPISEHNRLYWYRQTLGQGPEFLTYFQNEAQLEKSRLLSDRFSAERPKGSFSTLEIQRTEQGDSAMYLCASSFALGTRSETQYFGPGTRLLVL.